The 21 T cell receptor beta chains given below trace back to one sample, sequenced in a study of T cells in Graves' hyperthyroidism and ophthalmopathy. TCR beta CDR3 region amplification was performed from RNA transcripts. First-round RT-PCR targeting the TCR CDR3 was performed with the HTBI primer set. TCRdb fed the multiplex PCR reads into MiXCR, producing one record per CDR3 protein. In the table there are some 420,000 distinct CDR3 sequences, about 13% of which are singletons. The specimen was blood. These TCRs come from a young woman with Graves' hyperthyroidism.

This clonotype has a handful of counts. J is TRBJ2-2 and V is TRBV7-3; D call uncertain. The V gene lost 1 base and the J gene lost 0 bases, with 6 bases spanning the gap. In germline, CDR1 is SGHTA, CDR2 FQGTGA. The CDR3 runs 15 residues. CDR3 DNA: TGTGCCAGCAGCTTAATAGGTTCGAACACCGGGGAGCTGTTTTTT. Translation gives CASSLIGSNTGELFF.

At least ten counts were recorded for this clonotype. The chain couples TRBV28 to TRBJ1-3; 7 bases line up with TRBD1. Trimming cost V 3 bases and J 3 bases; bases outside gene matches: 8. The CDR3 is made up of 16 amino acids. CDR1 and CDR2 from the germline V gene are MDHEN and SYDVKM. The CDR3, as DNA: TGTGCCAGCAGTTTTCCAGGGGGTCGACGTGGAAACACCATATATTTT. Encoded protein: CASSFPGGRRGNTIYF.

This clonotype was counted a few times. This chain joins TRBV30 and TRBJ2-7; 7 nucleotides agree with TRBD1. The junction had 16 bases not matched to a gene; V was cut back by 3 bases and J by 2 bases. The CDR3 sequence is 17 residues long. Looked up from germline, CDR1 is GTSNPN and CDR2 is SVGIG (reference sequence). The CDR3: CAWRGDRVLGGTYEQYF. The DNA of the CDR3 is TGTGCCTGGAGGGGTGACAGGGTCCTAGGAGGTACCTACGAGCAGTACTTC. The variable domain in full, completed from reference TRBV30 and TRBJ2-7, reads SQTIHQWPATLVQPVGSPLSLECTVEGTSNPNLYWYRQAAGRGLQLLFYSVGIGQISSEVPQNLSASRPQDRQFILSSKKLLLSDSGFYLCAWRGDRVLGGTYEQYFGPGTRLTVT.

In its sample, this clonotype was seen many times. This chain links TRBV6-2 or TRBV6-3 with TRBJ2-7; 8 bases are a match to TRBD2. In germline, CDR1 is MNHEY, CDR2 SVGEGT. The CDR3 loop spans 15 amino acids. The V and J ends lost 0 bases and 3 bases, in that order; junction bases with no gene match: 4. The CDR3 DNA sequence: TGTGCCAGCAGTTACTCGTCCAGCGGGGGCTACGAGCAGTACTTC. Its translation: CASSYSSSGGYEQYF.

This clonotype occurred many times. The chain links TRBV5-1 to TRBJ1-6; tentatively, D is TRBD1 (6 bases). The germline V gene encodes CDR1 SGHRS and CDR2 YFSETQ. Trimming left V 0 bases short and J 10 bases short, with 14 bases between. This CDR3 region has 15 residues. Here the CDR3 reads CASSLVAGESSPLHF. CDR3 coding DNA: TGCGCCAGCAGCTTGGTGGCAGGGGAGTCGTCACCCCTCCACTTT.

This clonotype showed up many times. The CDR3 nucleotides read TGCAGTGTGAACTCCAGGACTAGCGTTCACAATGAGCAGTTCTTC. The encoded protein is CSVNSRTSVHNEQFF. The V call is TRBV20-1, the J call TRBJ2-1, with TRBD2 matching 9 bases. Germline CDR1 reads DFQATT; CDR2 reads SNEGSKA (reference sequence). The CDR3 sequence is 15 residues long. J was trimmed by 5 bases and V by 7 bases; bases with no gene match: 12.

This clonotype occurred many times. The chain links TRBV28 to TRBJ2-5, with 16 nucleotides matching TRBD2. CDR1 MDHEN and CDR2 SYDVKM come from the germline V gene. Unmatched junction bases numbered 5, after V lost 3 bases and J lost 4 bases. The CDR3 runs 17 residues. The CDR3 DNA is TGTGCCAGCAGTTTGGGACTAGCGGGAGGGGGAGCAGAGACCCAGTACTTC. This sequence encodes CASSLGLAGGGAETQYF. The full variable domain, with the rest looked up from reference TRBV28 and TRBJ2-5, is DVKVTQSSRYLVKRTGEKVFLECVQDMDHENMFWYRQDPGLGLRLIYFSYDVKMKEKGDIPEGYSVSREKKERFSLILESASTNQTSMYLCASSLGLAGGGAETQYFGPGTRLLVL.

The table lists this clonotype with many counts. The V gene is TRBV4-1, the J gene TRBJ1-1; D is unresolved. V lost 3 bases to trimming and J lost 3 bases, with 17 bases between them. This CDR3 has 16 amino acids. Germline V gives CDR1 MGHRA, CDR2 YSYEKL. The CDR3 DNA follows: TGCGCCAGCAGCCACCGACAAGGCGGTATTGACACTGAAGCTTTCTTT. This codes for CASSHRQGGIDTEAFF.

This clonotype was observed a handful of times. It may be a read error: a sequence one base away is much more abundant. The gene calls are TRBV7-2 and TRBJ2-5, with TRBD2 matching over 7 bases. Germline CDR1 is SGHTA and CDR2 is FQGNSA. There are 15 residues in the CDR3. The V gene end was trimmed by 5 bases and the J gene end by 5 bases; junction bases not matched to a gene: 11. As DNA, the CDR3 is TGTGCCAGCAGCGCGAAAGCGGGATCCGGGGAGACCCAGTACTTC. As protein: CASSAKAGSGETQYF.

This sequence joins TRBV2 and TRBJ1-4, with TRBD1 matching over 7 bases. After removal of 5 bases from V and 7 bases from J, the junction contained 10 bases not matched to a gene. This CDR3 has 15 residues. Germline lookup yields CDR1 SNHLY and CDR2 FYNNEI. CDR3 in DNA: TGTGCCAGCAGTCCTGAGACAGGGTCGAGTGAAAAACTGTTTTTT. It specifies CASSPETGSSEKLFF.

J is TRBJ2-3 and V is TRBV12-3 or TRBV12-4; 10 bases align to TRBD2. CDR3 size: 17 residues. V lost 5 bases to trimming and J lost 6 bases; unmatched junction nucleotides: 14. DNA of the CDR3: TGTGCCAGCAGTGCCGATCCTAGCGGGAGACTGAGGGATACGCAGTATTTT. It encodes CASSADPSGRLRDTQYF.

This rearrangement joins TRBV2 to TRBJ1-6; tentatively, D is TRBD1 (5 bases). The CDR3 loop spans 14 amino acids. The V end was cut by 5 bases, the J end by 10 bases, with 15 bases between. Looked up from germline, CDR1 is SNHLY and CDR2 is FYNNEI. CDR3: CASSTGPINSPLHF. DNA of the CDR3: TGTGCCAGCAGTACAGGACCGATAAACTCACCCCTCCACTTT.

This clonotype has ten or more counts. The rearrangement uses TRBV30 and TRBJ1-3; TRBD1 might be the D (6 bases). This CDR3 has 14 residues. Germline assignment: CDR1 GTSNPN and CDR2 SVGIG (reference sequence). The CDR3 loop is CARRSRGAGNTIYF. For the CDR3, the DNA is TGTGCAAGGAGGAGTAGGGGGGCTGGAAACACCATATATTTT.

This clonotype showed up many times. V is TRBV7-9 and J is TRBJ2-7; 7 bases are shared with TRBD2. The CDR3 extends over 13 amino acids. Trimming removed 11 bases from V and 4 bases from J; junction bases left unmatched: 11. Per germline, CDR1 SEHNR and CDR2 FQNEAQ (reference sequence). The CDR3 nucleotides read TGTGCCTCAGGGAGGGCAGGAGGTTACGAGCAGTACTTC. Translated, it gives CASGRAGGYEQYF.

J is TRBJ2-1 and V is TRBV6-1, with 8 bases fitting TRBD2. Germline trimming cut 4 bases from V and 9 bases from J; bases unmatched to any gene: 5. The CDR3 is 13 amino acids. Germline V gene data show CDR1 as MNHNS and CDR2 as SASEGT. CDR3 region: CASSVLSGGEQFF. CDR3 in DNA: TGTGCCAGCAGTGTCTTAAGCGGGGGTGAGCAGTTCTTC.

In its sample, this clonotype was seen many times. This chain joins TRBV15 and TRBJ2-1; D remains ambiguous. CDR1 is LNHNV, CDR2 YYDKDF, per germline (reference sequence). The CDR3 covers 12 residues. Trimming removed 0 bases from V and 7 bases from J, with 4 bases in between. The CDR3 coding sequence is TGTGCCACCAGCAGAGATTGGAATGAGCAGTTCTTC. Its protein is CATSRDWNEQFF.

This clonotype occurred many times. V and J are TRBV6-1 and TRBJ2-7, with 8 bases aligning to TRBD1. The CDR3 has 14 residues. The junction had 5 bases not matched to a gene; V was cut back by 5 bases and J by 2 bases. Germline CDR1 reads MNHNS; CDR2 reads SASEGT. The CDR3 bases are TGTGCCAGCAGTCCCAAGACAGGGGCCTACGAGCAGTACTTC. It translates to CASSPKTGAYEQYF.

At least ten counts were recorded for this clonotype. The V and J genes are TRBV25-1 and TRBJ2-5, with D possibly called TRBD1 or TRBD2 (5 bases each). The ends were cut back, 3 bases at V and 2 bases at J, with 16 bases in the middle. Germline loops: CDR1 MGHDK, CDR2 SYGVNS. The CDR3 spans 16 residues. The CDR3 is CASSDRVERAQETQYF. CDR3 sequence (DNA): TGTGCCAGCAGTGACAGGGTTGAGAGGGCTCAAGAGACCCAGTACTTC.

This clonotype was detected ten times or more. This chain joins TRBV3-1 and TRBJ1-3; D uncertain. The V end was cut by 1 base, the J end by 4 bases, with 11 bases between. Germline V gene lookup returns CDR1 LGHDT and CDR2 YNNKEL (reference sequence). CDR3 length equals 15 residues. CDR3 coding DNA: TGTGCCAGCAGCCAAGTTGGAAGGGCCGGAAACACCATATATTTT. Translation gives CASSQVGRAGNTIYF.

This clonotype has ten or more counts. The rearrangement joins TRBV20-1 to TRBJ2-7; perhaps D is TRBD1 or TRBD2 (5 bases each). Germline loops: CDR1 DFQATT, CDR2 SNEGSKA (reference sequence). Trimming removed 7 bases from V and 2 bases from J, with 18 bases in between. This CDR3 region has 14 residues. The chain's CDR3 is CSGSDPGRTYEQYF. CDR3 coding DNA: TGCAGTGGTTCGGATCCGGGACGAACCTACGAGCAGTACTTC.

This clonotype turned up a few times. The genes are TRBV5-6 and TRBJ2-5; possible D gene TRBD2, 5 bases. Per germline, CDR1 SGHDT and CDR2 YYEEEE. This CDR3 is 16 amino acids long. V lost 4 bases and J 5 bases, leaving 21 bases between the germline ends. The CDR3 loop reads CASSVIYGIHSETQYF. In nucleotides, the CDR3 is TGTGCCAGCAGCGTCATTTACGGGATTCATTCGGAGACCCAGTACTTC. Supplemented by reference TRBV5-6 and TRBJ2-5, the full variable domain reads DAGVTQSPTHLIKTRGQQVTLRCSPKSGHDTVSWYQQALGQGPQFIFQYYEEEERQRGNFPDRFSGHQFPNYSSELNVNALLLGDSALYLCASSVIYGIHSETQYFGPGTRLLVL.